One sample yielded the 6 T cell receptor beta chains listed below, sequenced in a study of cytomegalovirus exposure and HLA in healthy donors. PCR primers comprised 60 Vbeta and 13 Jbeta primers. Sequencing was performed with immunoSEQ multiplex PCR; in TCRdb, only in-frame clones are kept and a portion is missing. The data hold under 130,000 clones, with 65% to 85% observed a single time. The sequencing sample was made of PBMCs. The receptors originated from a man aged 50-60 years in good health and CMV-seropositive.

In the case of this clone: The same CDR3 also results from other DNA sequences found in this sample. The chain employs TRBV2 and TRBJ2-5, with 7 nucleotides matching TRBD1. Losses at the gene ends were 1 base for V and 2 bases for J; bases not matched to a gene: 1. The germline gives CDR1 SNHLY, CDR2 FYNNEI. There are 14 residues in the CDR3. The CDR3 reads CASSEGTGQETQYF. The CDR3, as DNA: TGTGCCAGCAGTGAAGGGACAGGACAAGAGACCCAGTACTTC.

J is TRBJ2-1 and V is TRBV29-1; 10 nucleotides line up with TRBD2. CDR1 and CDR2 (germline): SQVTM, ANQGSEA. The junction had 10 bases not matched to a gene; V was cut back by 5 bases and J by 9 bases. The CDR3 extends over 14 amino acids. CDR3 DNA sequence: TGCAGCGTTCTCCCTAGCGGGAGAGTGGTTGAGCAGTTCTTC. It yields the protein CSVLPSGRVVEQFF.

CDR3 nucleotide sequence: TGTGCCATCAGTGAGTCTATGAACACCGGGGAGCTGTTTTTT. It specifies CAISESMNTGELFF. This rearrangement joins TRBV10-3 to TRBJ2-2; D gene unclear. Trimming took 0 bases from V and 1 from J, leaving 3 bases between them. Germline V gene data show CDR1 as ENHRY and CDR2 as SYGVKD. The CDR3 extends over 14 amino acids.

The chain combines TRBV27 with TRBJ2-6; D may be TRBD2 (5 bases). Germline CDR1 reads MNHEY; CDR2 reads SMNVEV (reference sequence). V was pared by 2 bases and J by 0 bases, with 14 bases between. This CDR3 contains 18 residues. The CDR3 is CASSLGLASSSGANVLTF. The CDR3 region has the DNA TGTGCCAGCAGTTTAGGTCTAGCCTCAAGCTCTGGGGCCAACGTCCTGACTTTC. Full variable domain (missing parts from reference TRBV27 and TRBJ2-6): EAQVTQNPRYLITVTGKKLTVTCSQNMNHEYMSWYRQDPGLGLRQIYYSMNVEVTDKGDVPEGYKVSRKEKRNFPLILESPSPNQTSLYFCASSLGLASSSGANVLTFGAGSRLTVL.

The gene calls are TRBV27 and TRBJ1-5; 10 bases map to TRBD1. V lost 5 bases to trimming and J lost 0 bases; unmatched junction nucleotides: 7. The CDR3 extends over 17 amino acids. CDR1 and CDR2 (germline): MNHEY, SMNVEV (reference sequence). DNA for the CDR3: TGTGCCAGCAGTCCGGGACAGGGGACTCATAGCAATCAGCCCCAGCATTTT. As protein: CASSPGQGTHSNQPQHF.

The rearrangement joins TRBV11-1 to TRBJ1-1; no clear D gene. CDR3 length equals 13 residues. Germline loops: CDR1 SGHAT, CDR2 FQDESV (reference sequence). V was cut by 1 base and J by 3 bases, with 6 bases left in between. The CDR3 nucleotides read TGTGCCAGCAGCTTAGTCGAGGACACTGAAGCTTTCTTT. Its protein is CASSLVEDTEAFF.